This section outlines one T cell receptor (beta chain) sequence together with its context. The sample is drawn from a study of sequential checkpoint blockade in melanoma. Study summary: First-line arms were nivolumab then ipilimumab, or the reverse, randomized 1:1.

The germline V gene encodes CDR1 SGDLS and CDR2 YYNGEE. V was pared by 4 bases and J by 4 bases, with 20 bases between. CDR3 length: 17 amino acids. TCRdb's copy holds only in-frame clones and misses some; the assay was immunoSEQ multiplex PCR. The table shows around 41,000 clones, with about nine tenths occurring only once. Regarding treatment: randomized to nivolumab then ipilimumab (arm A) or the reverse (arm B). Patients had received no earlier DNA-damaging chemotherapy. From thawed PBMCs, live CD3+CD8+ cells negative for CD19 and CD56 were sorted. Sequencing was performed on CD8+ T cells sorted from blood (inferred from file names), taken from a patient given nivolumab and ipilimumab in sequence. This receptor was identified in a human donor with melanoma. This sequence joins TRBV9 and TRBJ2-2, with a tentative D call TRBD2 (5 bases). The CDR3 loop is CASSHSREHPSTGELFF. In DNA, the CDR3 is TGTGCCAGCAGCCACTCCCGGGAACACCCGTCCACCGGGGAGCTGTTTTTT.